Listed below are T cell receptor beta chains from one sample, sequenced in a study of shared clonotypes between healthy human individuals. Sequenced by immunoSEQ multiplex PCR; TCRdb stores in-frame clones only, minus some. Of fewer than 1 million clones in the sample, 95% to 97% were seen once. The source material was naive CD8+ T cells sorted from blood. These TCRs come from a man younger than 40 in good health. Both conserved end residues are part of each CDR3. Fields, in order: CDR3 protein, CDR3 DNA, V gene, J gene, D gene, clone size. D genes are given only for firm matches. A row's size may be missing; if present it is once, few, many or a size class.

CDR3 protein: CASSQAGGDSYNEQFF
CDR3 DNA: TGTGCCAGCTCACAGGCGGGAGGGGACTCCTACAATGAGCAGTTCTTC
V gene: TRBV18
J gene: TRBJ2-1
D gene: TRBD2
clone size: once

CDR3 protein: CASSPGWGETEAFF
CDR3 DNA: TGTGCCAGCTCACCAGGGTGGGGGGAAACTGAAGCTTTCTTT
V gene: TRBV18
J gene: TRBJ1-1
D gene: NA
clone size: NA

CDR3 protein: CASSLTSSYEQYF
CDR3 DNA: TGTGCCAGCAGTTTGACAAGCTCCTACGAGCAGTACTTC
V gene: TRBV28
J gene: TRBJ2-7
D gene: NA
clone size: NA

CDR3 protein: CASSYGIQGGYTF
CDR3 DNA: TGTGCCAGCAGTTACGGGATACAAGGGGGCTACACCTTC
V gene: TRBV6-5
J gene: TRBJ1-2
D gene: NA
clone size: NA

CDR3 protein: CASSLVWAPDTQYF
CDR3 DNA: TGTGCCAGCAGCTTGGTTTGGGCCCCAGATACGCAGTATTTT
V gene: TRBV5-6
J gene: TRBJ2-3
D gene: NA
clone size: once

CDR3 protein: CASVQGAYEQYF
CDR3 DNA: TGTGCCAGCGTCCAGGGGGCGTACGAGCAGTACTTC
V gene: TRBV2
J gene: TRBJ2-7
D gene: TRBD1
clone size: NA

CDR3 protein: CASSLRGFDEQYF
CDR3 DNA: TGCGCCAGCAGCTTAAGGGGATTTGACGAGCAGTACTTC
V gene: TRBV5-1
J gene: TRBJ2-7
D gene: NA
clone size: NA

CDR3 protein: CASSLALGEGLFYEQYF
CDR3 DNA: TGTGCCAGCAGCTTAGCGCTGGGGGAGGGCCTCTTCTACGAGCAGTACTTC
V gene: TRBV7-2
J gene: TRBJ2-7
D gene: TRBD2
clone size: NA

CDR3 protein: CASNLDGGHEQYF
CDR3 DNA: TGTGCCAGCAACTTGGACGGGGGACACGAGCAGTACTTC
V gene: TRBV7-6
J gene: TRBJ2-7
D gene: NA
clone size: once

CDR3 protein: CASGEETQYF
CDR3 DNA: TGTGCCAGTGGGGAAGAGACCCAGTACTTC
V gene: TRBV19
J gene: TRBJ2-5
D gene: NA
clone size: NA

CDR3 protein: CAWSNVRESFYGYTF
CDR3 DNA: TGTGCCTGGAGTAATGTCAGGGAATCCTTCTATGGCTACACCTTC
V gene: TRBV30
J gene: TRBJ1-2
D gene: NA
clone size: NA

CDR3 protein: CASSKGQGGGELFF
CDR3 DNA: TGTGCCAGCAGTAAGGGACAGGGCGGCGGGGAGCTGTTTTTT
V gene: TRBV6-1
J gene: TRBJ2-2
D gene: TRBD1
clone size: NA

CDR3 protein: CASSLVPRLAGELFF
CDR3 DNA: TGTGCCAGCAGCTTAGTTCCACGGCTAGCCGGGGAGCTGTTTTTT
V gene: TRBV11-2
J gene: TRBJ2-2
D gene: NA
clone size: NA

CDR3 protein: CASSLSSGDEKLFF
CDR3 DNA: TGTGCCAGCAGCTTATCTTCCGGGGATGAAAAACTGTTTTTT
V gene: TRBV7-9
J gene: TRBJ1-4
D gene: NA
clone size: NA

CDR3 protein: CATSRGRGDSVGYTF
CDR3 DNA: TGTGCCACCAGCAGAGGCAGAGGGGACAGTGTGGGCTACACCTTC
V gene: TRBV15
J gene: TRBJ1-2
D gene: TRBD1
clone size: NA

CDR3 protein: CASSVAGSMETQYF
CDR3 DNA: TGTGCCAGCAGCGTAGCGGGGAGTATGGAGACCCAGTACTTC
V gene: TRBV9
J gene: TRBJ2-5
D gene: NA
clone size: NA

CDR3 protein: CASSNGGVEAFF
CDR3 DNA: TGTGCCAGCAGCAATGGGGGGGTAGAAGCTTTCTTT
V gene: TRBV2
J gene: TRBJ1-1
D gene: NA
clone size: NA

CDR3 protein: CASSVGANEQYF
CDR3 DNA: TGCGCCAGCAGCGTCGGAGCCAACGAGCAGTACTTC
V gene: TRBV5-1
J gene: TRBJ2-7
D gene: NA
clone size: NA

CDR3 protein: CASSFATSGSSYEQYF
CDR3 DNA: TGTGCCAGCAGTTTCGCGACTAGCGGGAGCTCCTACGAGCAGTACTTC
V gene: TRBV28
J gene: TRBJ2-7
D gene: TRBD2
clone size: NA

CDR3 protein: CSAGTGAFDEQYF
CDR3 DNA: TGCAGCGCCGGGACAGGGGCCTTCGACGAGCAGTACTTC
V gene: TRBV29-1
J gene: TRBJ2-7
D gene: TRBD1
clone size: NA

CDR3 protein: CASSPEVFDNEQFF
CDR3 DNA: TGTGCCAGCAGCCCAGAAGTCTTCGACAATGAGCAGTTCTTC
V gene: TRBV7-6
J gene: TRBJ2-1
D gene: NA
clone size: NA

CDR3 protein: CASSYSGQGAGTQYF
CDR3 DNA: TGTGCCAGCAGTTACTCTGGACAGGGGGCGGGGACCCAGTACTTC
V gene: TRBV6-5
J gene: TRBJ2-5
D gene: TRBD1
clone size: NA

CDR3 protein: CASSYAPRIYEQYF
CDR3 DNA: TGTGCCAGCAGTTATGCGCCCCGCATCTACGAGCAGTACTTC
V gene: TRBV2
J gene: TRBJ2-7
D gene: NA
clone size: NA

CDR3 protein: CASSLNSGEQYF
CDR3 DNA: TGTGCCAGCAGCTTGAACAGCGGCGAGCAGTACTTC
V gene: TRBV5-5
J gene: TRBJ2-7
D gene: NA
clone size: NA

CDR3 protein: CAWAQANYGYTF
CDR3 DNA: TGTGCCTGGGCACAAGCTAACTATGGCTACACCTTC
V gene: TRBV30
J gene: TRBJ1-2
D gene: NA
clone size: NA

CDR3 protein: CASSFHHLAKGAYEQYF
CDR3 DNA: TGTGCCAGCAGTTTCCATCATCTGGCGAAAGGAGCCTACGAGCAGTACTTC
V gene: TRBV28
J gene: TRBJ2-7
D gene: NA
clone size: NA

CDR3 protein: CASSQRQDYEQYF
CDR3 DNA: TGCGCCAGCAGCCAAAGACAGGACTACGAGCAGTACTTC
V gene: TRBV4-3
J gene: TRBJ2-7
D gene: NA
clone size: once

CDR3 protein: CASSSDRNYEQYF
CDR3 DNA: TGTGCCAGCAGTTCAGACAGGAACTACGAGCAGTACTTC
V gene: TRBV27
J gene: TRBJ2-7
D gene: NA
clone size: NA

CDR3 protein: CASSQDRFQREGETQYF
CDR3 DNA: TGCGCCAGCAGCCAAGATAGGTTCCAGCGGGAGGGAGAGACCCAGTACTTC
V gene: TRBV4-3
J gene: TRBJ2-5
D gene: TRBD2
clone size: NA

CDR3 protein: CSVERETQYF
CDR3 DNA: TGCAGCGTTGAGCGCGAGACCCAGTACTTC
V gene: TRBV29-1
J gene: TRBJ2-5
D gene: NA
clone size: NA

CDR3 protein: CASNGRLAGGSSYEQYF
CDR3 DNA: TGTGCCAGCAACGGTCGACTAGCGGGAGGGAGCTCCTACGAGCAGTACTTC
V gene: TRBV28
J gene: TRBJ2-7
D gene: TRBD2
clone size: once

CDR3 protein: CASSTGTSGRTSTDTQYF
CDR3 DNA: TGTGCCAGCAGCACCGGGACTAGCGGGAGGACTAGCACAGATACGCAGTATTTT
V gene: TRBV7-6
J gene: TRBJ2-3
D gene: TRBD2
clone size: NA

CDR3 protein: CASGTGEGYTF
CDR3 DNA: TGTGCCAGCGGTACAGGGGAGGGCTACACCTTC
V gene: TRBV27
J gene: TRBJ1-2
D gene: TRBD1
clone size: NA

CDR3 protein: CASSLAGGNEQFF
CDR3 DNA: TGTGCCAGCAGCCTCGCCGGCGGGAATGAGCAGTTCTTC
V gene: TRBV5-4
J gene: TRBJ2-1
D gene: NA
clone size: NA

CDR3 protein: CASSLEGTWRTGELFF
CDR3 DNA: TGTGCCAGCAGCTTAGAGGGAACATGGCGCACCGGGGAGCTGTTTTTT
V gene: TRBV7-2
J gene: TRBJ2-2
D gene: NA
clone size: NA

CDR3 protein: CASSLEGGEEYEQYF
CDR3 DNA: TGTGCCAGCAGCTTAGAGGGGGGGGAGGAGTACGAGCAGTACTTC
V gene: TRBV11-2
J gene: TRBJ2-7
D gene: TRBD2
clone size: NA

CDR3 protein: CASSLARMPYEQYF
CDR3 DNA: TGTGCCAGCAGCTTAGCTCGTATGCCTTACGAGCAGTACTTC
V gene: TRBV7-2
J gene: TRBJ2-7
D gene: NA
clone size: NA

CDR3 protein: CASSPGLAGYEQYF
CDR3 DNA: TGTGCCAGCAGTCCGGGACTAGCGGGTTACGAGCAGTACTTC
V gene: TRBV27
J gene: TRBJ2-7
D gene: TRBD2
clone size: NA

CDR3 protein: CASSQTGVRTEAFF
CDR3 DNA: TGTGCCAGCAGCCAAACAGGGGTAAGGACTGAAGCTTTCTTT
V gene: TRBV14
J gene: TRBJ1-1
D gene: TRBD1
clone size: NA

CDR3 protein: CASSPTGGASGELFF
CDR3 DNA: TGTGCCAGCAGCCCGACAGGGGGCGCCTCCGGGGAGCTGTTTTTT
V gene: TRBV9
J gene: TRBJ2-2
D gene: TRBD1
clone size: NA

CDR3 protein: CASSVGDSGIYNEQFF
CDR3 DNA: TGTGCCAGCAGCGTAGGAGATAGCGGGATTTACAATGAGCAGTTCTTC
V gene: TRBV9
J gene: TRBJ2-1
D gene: TRBD2
clone size: NA

CDR3 protein: CASSSARYEQYF
CDR3 DNA: TGTGCCAGCAGCTCGGCTCGCTACGAGCAGTACTTC
V gene: TRBV13
J gene: TRBJ2-7
D gene: NA
clone size: NA

CDR3 protein: CAGQLAGDYEQYF
CDR3 DNA: TGTGCCGGACAACTAGCGGGGGACTACGAGCAGTACTTC
V gene: TRBV11-2
J gene: TRBJ2-7
D gene: TRBD2
clone size: NA

CDR3 protein: CASSIGTDTEAFF
CDR3 DNA: TGTGCCAGCAGCATCGGGACAGACACTGAAGCTTTCTTT
V gene: TRBV11-2
J gene: TRBJ1-1
D gene: TRBD1
clone size: NA

CDR3 protein: CASGLVSGQGTYEQYF
CDR3 DNA: TGTGCTAGTGGTTTGGTTTCGGGACAGGGGACCTACGAGCAGTACTTC
V gene: TRBV12-5
J gene: TRBJ2-7
D gene: TRBD1
clone size: NA

CDR3 protein: CASSVTVSGNTIYF
CDR3 DNA: TGTGCCAGCAGCGTGACAGTCTCTGGAAACACCATATATTTT
V gene: TRBV28
J gene: TRBJ1-3
D gene: NA
clone size: NA

CDR3 protein: CASSVYEQYF
CDR3 DNA: TGTGCCAGCAGTGTTTACGAGCAGTACTTC
V gene: TRBV2
J gene: TRBJ2-7
D gene: NA
clone size: NA

CDR3 protein: CASSVVGLAEYQETQYF
CDR3 DNA: TGTGCCAGCAGCGTAGTGGGACTAGCGGAGTACCAAGAGACCCAGTACTTC
V gene: TRBV9
J gene: TRBJ2-5
D gene: TRBD2
clone size: NA

CDR3 protein: CASSHAKFYEQYF
CDR3 DNA: TGTGCCAGCAGCCATGCCAAGTTTTACGAGCAGTACTTC
V gene: TRBV5-5
J gene: TRBJ2-7
D gene: NA
clone size: NA

CDR3 protein: CASSWTGGSYEQYF
CDR3 DNA: TGTGCCAGCAGCTGGACGGGAGGTTCCTACGAGCAGTACTTC
V gene: TRBV11-2
J gene: TRBJ2-7
D gene: TRBD2
clone size: NA

CDR3 protein: CASSLGLATYEQYF
CDR3 DNA: TGTGCCAGCAGTTTAGGACTAGCCACCTACGAGCAGTACTTC
V gene: TRBV28
J gene: TRBJ2-7
D gene: TRBD2
clone size: NA

CDR3 protein: CASSEYGTGIYEQYF
CDR3 DNA: TGTGCCAGCAGTGAGTACGGGACAGGGATTTACGAGCAGTACTTC
V gene: TRBV6-1
J gene: TRBJ2-7
D gene: TRBD1
clone size: NA